This T cell receptor (beta chain) was sequenced during a study of metastatic and nonmetastatic thyroid tumors (TCRdb year 2020). About the investigation overall: Repertoires were compared across peripheral blood and tumor or nodule tissue samples from malignant and benign thyroid patients.

None of the patients had been given any treatment before thyroid surgery. The study retrospectively analysed patient clinical samples collected from the early 2010s to the late 2010s using T-cell receptor beta sequencing. The CDR3 goes from the cysteine to the phenylalanine over 14 residues. The read is trimmed to its CDR3 DNA, 42 bases read in frame from base 1. CDR1 SGHRS and CDR2 YFSETQ were looked up in the germline V gene. The junction shows trimming of 0 bases on V and 4 bases on J, plus 10 bases between the germline ends. Points the paper makes about the study in general: In both blood and tumor samples, malignant tumors were reported to have significantly higher TCR beta diversity than benign nodules.

In the case of this clone: The antigen it binds to is not known. No qualities accompany the bases; no much larger clone lies one base away.

Library method: PCR. The data were produced on an Illumina HiSeq 4000. High-throughput sequencing was used to profile the TCR beta-chain CDR3 region of each patient. The published analysis was carried out like this. The researchers built a classifier to tell apart papillary thyroid cancer patients with distant metastasis, based on CDR3 differences among clinicopathological groups. The Shannon index was used to measure repertoire diversity, and the Morisita-Horn index was used to measure how similar tumor and blood repertoires were. Clones were called with MiXCR by TCRdb after fastp trimmed the public reads at Q25, and only in-frame beta chains were retained. In this record, the V and J calls reflect TCRdb's handling and not the investigators' own analysis. The sample table holds 23,000 or so clones, of which about a fifth were seen once. The top ten hold roughly 28% of the sample.

The chain was built from TRBV5-1 and TRBJ1-1, and perhaps TRBD1 as D gene, on 6 matching bases. The sample comprised blood. The TCR was taken from a female donor with papillary thyroid cancer or a benign thyroid nodule (not recorded which). Some clones in this sample may be carry-over from other donors' samples. The CDR3 loop reads CASSLAEGVTEAFF. The DNA sequence is as follows: TGCGCCAGCAGCTTGGCAGAGGGGGTCACTGAAGCTTTCTTT.